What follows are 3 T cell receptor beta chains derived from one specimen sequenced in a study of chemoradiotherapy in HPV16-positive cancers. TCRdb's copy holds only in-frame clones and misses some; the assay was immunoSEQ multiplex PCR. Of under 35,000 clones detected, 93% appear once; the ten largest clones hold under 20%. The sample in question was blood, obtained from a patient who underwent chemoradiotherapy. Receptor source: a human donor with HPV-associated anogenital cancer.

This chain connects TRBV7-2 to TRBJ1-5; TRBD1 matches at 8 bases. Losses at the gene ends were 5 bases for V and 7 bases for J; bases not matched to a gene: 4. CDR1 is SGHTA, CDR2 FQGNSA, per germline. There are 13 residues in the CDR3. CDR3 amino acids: CASSTTGVQPQHF. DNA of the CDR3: TGTGCCAGCAGCACGACAGGGGTACAGCCCCAGCATTTT.

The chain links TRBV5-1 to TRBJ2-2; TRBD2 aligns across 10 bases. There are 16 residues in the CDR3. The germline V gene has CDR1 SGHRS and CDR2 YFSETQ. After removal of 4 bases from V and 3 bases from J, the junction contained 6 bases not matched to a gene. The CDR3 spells CASSEGTSAYTGELFF. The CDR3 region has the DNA TGCGCCAGCAGCGAAGGGACTAGCGCCTACACCGGGGAGCTGTTTTTT.

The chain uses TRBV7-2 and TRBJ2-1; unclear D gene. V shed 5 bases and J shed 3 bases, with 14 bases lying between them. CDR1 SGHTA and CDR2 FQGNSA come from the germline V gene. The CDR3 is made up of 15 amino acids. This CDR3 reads CASSMEISFYNEQFF. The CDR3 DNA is TGTGCCAGCAGCATGGAGATTAGTTTCTACAATGAGCAGTTCTTC. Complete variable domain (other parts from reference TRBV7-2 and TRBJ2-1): GAGVSQSPSNKVTEKGKDVELRCDPISGHTALYWYRQSLGQGLEFLIYFQGNSAPDKSGLPSDRFSAERTGGSVSTLTIQRTQQEDSAVYLCASSMEISFYNEQFFGPGTRLTVL.